This T cell receptor (beta chain) stems from a study of spatial heterogeneity in lung cancer. TCRdb used MiXCR to reprocess the 5' RACE reads, holding one entry per CDR3 protein. The sample includes 43,000 or so distinct CDR3 sequences, about 11% seen only once; the top ten take roughly a third. The J segment lost 5 bases and the V segment lost 0 bases, leaving 7 bases of the junction unmatched. Per germline, CDR1 MNHEY and CDR2 SMNVEV (reference sequence). The CDR3 is 15 residues long. The time point is: blood at routine non-recurrence follow-up after resection. Specimen: PBMCs, collected at follow-up. This receptor was taken from a male donor with early-stage non-small cell lung cancer. The chain links TRBV27 to TRBJ2-7; 7 bases align to TRBD1. The CDR3 here is CASSLSRQGRHEQYF. CDR3 nucleotide sequence: TGTGCCAGCAGTTTATCCAGACAGGGTCGCCACGAGCAGTACTTC.